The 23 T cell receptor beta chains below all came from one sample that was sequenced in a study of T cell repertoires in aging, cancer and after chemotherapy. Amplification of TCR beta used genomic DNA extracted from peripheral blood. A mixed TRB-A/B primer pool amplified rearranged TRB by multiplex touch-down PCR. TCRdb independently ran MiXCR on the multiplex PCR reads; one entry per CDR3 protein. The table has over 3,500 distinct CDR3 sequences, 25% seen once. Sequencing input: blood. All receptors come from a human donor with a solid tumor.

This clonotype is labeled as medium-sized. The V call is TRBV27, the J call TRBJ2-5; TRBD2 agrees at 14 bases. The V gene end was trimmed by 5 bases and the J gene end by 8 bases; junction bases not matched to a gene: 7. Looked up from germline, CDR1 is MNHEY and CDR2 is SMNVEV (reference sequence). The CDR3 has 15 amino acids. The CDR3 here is CASSPLGLAGDTQYF. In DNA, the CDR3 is TGTGCCAGCAGTCCGTTGGGACTAGCGGGAGATACCCAGTACTTC.

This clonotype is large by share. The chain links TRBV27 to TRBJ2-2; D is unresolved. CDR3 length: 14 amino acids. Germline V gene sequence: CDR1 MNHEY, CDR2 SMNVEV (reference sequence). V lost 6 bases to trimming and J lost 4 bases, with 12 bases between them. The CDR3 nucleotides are TGTGCCAGCAGATGGACGGTGCTCACCGGGGAGCTGTTTTTT. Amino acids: CASRWTVLTGELFF.

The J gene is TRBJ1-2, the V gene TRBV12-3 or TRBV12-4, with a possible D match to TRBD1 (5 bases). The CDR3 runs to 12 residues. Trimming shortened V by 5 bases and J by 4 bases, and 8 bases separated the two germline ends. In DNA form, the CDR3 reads TGTGCCAGCAGTCGGGACTCCTATGGCTACACCTTC. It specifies CASSRDSYGYTF.

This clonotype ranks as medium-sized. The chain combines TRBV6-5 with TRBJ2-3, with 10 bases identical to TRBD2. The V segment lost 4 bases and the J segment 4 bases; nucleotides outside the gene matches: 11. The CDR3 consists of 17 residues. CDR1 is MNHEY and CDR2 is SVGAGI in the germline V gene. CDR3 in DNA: TGTGCCAGCAGTTCAACCTCTAGCGGGAGTAGGGCAGATACGCAGTATTTT. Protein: CASSSTSSGSRADTQYF.

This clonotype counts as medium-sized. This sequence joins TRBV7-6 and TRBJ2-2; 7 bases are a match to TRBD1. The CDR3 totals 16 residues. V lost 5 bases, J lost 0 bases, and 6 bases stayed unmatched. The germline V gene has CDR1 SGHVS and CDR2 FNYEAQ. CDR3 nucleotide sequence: TGTGCCAGCAGCCCCGAAGGGGGCTCGAACACCGGGGAGCTGTTTTTT. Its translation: CASSPEGGSNTGELFF. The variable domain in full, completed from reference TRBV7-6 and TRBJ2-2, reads GAGVSQSPRYKVTKRGQDVALRCDPISGHVSLYWYRQALGQGPEFLTYFNYEAQQDKSGLPNDRFSAERPEGSISTLTIQRTEQRDSAMYRCASSPEGGSNTGELFFGEGSRLTVL.

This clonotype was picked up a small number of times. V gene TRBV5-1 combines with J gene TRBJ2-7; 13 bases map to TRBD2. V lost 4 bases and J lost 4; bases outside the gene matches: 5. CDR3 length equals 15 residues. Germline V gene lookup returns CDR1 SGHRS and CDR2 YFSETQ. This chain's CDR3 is CASSNGTSGAYEQYF. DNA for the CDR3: TGCGCCAGCAGCAACGGGACTAGCGGGGCGTACGAGCAGTACTTC.

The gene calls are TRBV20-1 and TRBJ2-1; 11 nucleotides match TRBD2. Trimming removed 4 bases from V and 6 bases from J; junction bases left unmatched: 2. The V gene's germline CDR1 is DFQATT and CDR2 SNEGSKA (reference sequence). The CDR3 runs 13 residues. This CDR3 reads CSATSGRPNEQFF. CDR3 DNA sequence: TGCAGTGCTACTAGCGGGAGGCCCAATGAGCAGTTCTTC.

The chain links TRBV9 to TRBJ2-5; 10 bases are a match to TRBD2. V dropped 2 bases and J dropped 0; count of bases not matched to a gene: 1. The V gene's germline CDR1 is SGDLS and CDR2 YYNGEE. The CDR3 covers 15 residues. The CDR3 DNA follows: TGTGCCAGCAGCGTCGGGACTAGCGACCAAGAGACCCAGTACTTC. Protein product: CASSVGTSDQETQYF.

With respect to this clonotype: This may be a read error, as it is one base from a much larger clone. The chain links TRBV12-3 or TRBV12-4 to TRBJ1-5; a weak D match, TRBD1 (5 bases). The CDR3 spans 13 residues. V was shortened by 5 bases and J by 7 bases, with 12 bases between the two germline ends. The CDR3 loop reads CASSQQESQPQHF. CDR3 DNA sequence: TGTGCCAGCAGTCAACAGGAGTCACAGCCCCAGCATTTT.

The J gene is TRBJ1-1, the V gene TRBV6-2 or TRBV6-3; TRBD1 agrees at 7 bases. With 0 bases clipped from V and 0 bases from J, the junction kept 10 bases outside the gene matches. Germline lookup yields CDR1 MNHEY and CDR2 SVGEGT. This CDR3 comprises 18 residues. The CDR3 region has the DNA TGTGCCAGCAGTTACTCAAGGAGGCAGGGGGTGATGAACACTGAAGCTTTCTTT. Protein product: CASSYSRRQGVMNTEAFF.

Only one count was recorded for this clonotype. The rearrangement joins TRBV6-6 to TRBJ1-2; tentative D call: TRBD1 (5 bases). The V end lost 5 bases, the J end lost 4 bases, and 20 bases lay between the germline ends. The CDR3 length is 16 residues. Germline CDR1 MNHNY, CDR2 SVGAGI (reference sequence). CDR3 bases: TGTGCCAGCAGTCAAAAATCCCGGGACGGCGTCTATGGCTACACCTTC. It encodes CASSQKSRDGVYGYTF.

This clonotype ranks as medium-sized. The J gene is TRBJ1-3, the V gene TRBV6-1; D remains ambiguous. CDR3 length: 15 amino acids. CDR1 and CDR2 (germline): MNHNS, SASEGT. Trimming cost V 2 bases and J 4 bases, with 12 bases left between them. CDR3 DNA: TGTGCCAGCAGTGAACAGGCGGCCAGGGGAAACACCATATATTTT. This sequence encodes CASSEQAARGNTIYF.

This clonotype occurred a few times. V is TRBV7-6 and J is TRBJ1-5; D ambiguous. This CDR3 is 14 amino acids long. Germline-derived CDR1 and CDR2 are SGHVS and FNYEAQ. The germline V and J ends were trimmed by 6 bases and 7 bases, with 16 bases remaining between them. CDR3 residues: CASSSTGLGQPQHF. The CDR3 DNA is TGTGCCAGCAGTTCTACCGGACTTGGCCAGCCCCAGCATTTT. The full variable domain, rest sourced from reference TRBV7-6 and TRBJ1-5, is GAGVSQSPRYKVTKRGQDVALRCDPISGHVSLYWYRQALGQGPEFLTYFNYEAQQDKSGLPNDRFSAERPEGSISTLTIQRTEQRDSAMYRCASSSTGLGQPQHFGDGTRLSIL.

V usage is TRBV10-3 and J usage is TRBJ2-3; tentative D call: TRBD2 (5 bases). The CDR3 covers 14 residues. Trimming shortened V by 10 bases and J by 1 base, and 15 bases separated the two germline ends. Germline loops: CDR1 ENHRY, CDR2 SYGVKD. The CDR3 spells CATTVAGRTDTQYF. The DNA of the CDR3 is TGTGCCACCACTGTGGCGGGTCGCACAGATACGCAGTATTTT.

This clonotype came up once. The CDR3 nucleotides read TGCAGCGTTGGGGACAGGGTAAAGCAGTACTTC. Its protein product is CSVGDRVKQYF. The V and J genes are TRBV29-1 and TRBJ2-7, with 9 positions matching TRBD1. The CDR3 has 11 amino acids. Per the germline V gene, CDR1 is SQVTM and CDR2 is ANQGSEA. Trimming at V came to 4 bases and at J to 8 bases, leaving 3 bases not matched to a gene.

CDR3 nucleotides: TGCAGTGCCATTTCGGAGGGTCGCTCCTACAATGAGCAGTTCTTC. Translation: CSAISEGRSYNEQFF. J is TRBJ2-1 and V is TRBV20-1; possible D gene TRBD2, 6 bases. Germline values: CDR1 DFQATT, CDR2 SNEGSKA (reference sequence). CDR3 length: 15 amino acids. Trimming took 6 bases from V and 0 from J, leaving 15 bases between them.

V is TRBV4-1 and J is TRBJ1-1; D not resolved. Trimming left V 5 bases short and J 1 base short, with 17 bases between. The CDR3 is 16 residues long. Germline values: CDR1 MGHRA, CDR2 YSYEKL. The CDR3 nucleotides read TGCGCCAGCAGCTTAGACCCGGACCGCCGGAACACTGAAGCTTTCTTT. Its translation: CASSLDPDRRNTEAFF.

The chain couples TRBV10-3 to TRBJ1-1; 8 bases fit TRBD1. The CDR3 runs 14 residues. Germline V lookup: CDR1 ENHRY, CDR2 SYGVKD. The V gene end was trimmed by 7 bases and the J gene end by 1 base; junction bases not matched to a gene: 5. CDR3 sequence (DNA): TGTGCCATCACTTTGGACAGGGCGAACACTGAAGCTTTCTTT. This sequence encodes CAITLDRANTEAFF.

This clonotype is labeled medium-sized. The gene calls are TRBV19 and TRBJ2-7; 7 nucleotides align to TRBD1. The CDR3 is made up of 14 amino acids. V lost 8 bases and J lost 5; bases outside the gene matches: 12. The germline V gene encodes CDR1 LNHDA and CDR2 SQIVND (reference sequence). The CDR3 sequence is CASAYRGGLNEQYF. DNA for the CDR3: TGTGCCAGTGCATACAGGGGTGGGCTAAACGAGCAGTACTTC.

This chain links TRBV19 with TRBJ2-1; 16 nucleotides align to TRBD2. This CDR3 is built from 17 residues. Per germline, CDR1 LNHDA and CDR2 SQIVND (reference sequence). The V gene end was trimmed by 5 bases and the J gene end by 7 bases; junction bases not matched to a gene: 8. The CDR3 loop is CASSPRGLAGGDNEQFF. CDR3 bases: TGTGCCAGTAGTCCAAGGGGACTAGCGGGAGGGGATAATGAGCAGTTCTTC.

CDR3: CASSLVAEGRGPQFF. CDR3 DNA: TGCGCCAGCAGCTTGGTCGCCGAGGGGAGGGGTCCGCAGTTCTTC. The rearrangement links TRBV5-1 to TRBJ2-1; TRBD2 aligns across 7 bases. This CDR3 is built from 15 residues. Trimming took 0 bases from V and 12 from J; bases not matched to a gene: 12. Germline CDR1 SGHRS, CDR2 YFSETQ.

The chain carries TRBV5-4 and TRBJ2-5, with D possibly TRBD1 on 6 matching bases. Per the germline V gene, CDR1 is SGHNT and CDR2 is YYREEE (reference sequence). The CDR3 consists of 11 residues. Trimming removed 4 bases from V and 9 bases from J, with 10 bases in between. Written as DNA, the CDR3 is TGTGCCAGCAGCCTGCAGGGGCCCCAGTACTTC. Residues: CASSLQGPQYF. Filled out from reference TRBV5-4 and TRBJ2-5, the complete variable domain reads ETGVTQSPTHLIKTRGQQVTLRCSSQSGHNTVSWYQQALGQGPQFIFQYYREEENGRGNFPPRFSGLQFPNYSSELNVNALELDDSALYLCASSLQGPQYFGPGTRLLVL.

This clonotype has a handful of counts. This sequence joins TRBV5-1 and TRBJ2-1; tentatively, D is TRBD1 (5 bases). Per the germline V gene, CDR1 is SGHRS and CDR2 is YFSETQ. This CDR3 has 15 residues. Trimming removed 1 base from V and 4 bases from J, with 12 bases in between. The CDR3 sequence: CASSLLAGIYNEQFF. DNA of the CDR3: TGCGCCAGCAGCTTGTTAGCAGGGATTTACAATGAGCAGTTCTTC. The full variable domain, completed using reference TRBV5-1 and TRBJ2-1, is KAGVTQTPRYLIKTRGQQVTLSCSPISGHRSVSWYQQTPGQGLQFLFEYFSETQRNKGNFPGRFSGRQFSNSRSEMNVSTLELGDSALYLCASSLLAGIYNEQFFGPGTRLTVL.